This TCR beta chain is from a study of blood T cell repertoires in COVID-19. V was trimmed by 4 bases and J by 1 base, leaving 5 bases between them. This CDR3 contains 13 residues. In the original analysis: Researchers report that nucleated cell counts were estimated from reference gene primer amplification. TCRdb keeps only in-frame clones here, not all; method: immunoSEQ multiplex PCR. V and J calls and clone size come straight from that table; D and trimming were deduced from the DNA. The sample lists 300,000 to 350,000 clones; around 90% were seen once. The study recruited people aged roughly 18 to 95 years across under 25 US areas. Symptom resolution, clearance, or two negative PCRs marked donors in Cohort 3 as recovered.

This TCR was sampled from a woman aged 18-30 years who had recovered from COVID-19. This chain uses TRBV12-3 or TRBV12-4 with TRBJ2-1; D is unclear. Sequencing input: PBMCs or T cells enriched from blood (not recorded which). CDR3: CASSYSSYNEQFF. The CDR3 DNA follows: TGTGCCAGCAGTTACAGTTCCTACAATGAGCAGTTCTTC.